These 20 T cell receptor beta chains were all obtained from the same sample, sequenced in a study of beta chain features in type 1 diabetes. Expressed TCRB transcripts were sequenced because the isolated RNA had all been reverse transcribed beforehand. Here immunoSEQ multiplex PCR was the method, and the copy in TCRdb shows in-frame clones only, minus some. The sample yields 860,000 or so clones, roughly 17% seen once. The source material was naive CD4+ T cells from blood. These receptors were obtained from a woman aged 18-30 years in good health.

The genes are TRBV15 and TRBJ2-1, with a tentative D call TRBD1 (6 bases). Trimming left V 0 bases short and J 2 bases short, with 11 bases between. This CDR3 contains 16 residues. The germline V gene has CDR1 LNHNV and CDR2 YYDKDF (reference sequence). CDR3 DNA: TGTGCCACCAGCAGAGATAGGCAGGGGACCTACAATGAGCAGTTCTTC. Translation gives CATSRDRQGTYNEQFF.

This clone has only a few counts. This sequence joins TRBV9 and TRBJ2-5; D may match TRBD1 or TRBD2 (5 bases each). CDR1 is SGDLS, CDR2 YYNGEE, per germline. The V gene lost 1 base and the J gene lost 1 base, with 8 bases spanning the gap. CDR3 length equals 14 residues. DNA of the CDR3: TGTGCCAGCAGCGTAAGGGACGTCCAAGAGACCCAGTACTTC. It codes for CASSVRDVQETQYF. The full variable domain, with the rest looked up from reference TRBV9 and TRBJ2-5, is DSGVTQTPKHLITATGQRVTLRCSPRSGDLSVYWYQQSLDQGLQFLIQYYNGEERAKGNILERFSAQQFPDLHSELNLSSLELGDSALYFCASSVRDVQETQYFGPGTRLLVL.

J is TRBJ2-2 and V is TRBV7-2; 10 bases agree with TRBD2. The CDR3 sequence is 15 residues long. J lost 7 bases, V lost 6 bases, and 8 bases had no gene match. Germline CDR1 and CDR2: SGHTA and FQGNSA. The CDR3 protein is CASRHLAGDVGELFF. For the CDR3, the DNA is TGTGCCAGCAGACATCTAGCGGGAGACGTCGGGGAGCTGTTTTTT.

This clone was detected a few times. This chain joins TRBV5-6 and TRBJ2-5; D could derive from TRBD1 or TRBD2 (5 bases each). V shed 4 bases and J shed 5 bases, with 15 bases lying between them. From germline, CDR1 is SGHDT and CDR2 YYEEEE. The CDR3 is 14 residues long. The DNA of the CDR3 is TGTGCCAGCAGCCTCGGTGGGGGTCGGGAGACCCAGTACTTC. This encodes CASSLGGGRETQYF.

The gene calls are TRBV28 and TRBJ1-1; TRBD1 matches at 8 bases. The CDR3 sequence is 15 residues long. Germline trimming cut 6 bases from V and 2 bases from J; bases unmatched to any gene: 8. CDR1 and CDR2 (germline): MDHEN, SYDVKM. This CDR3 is CASRPWTGLNTEAFF. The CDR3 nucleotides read TGTGCCAGCAGACCCTGGACAGGGTTAAACACTGAAGCTTTCTTT.

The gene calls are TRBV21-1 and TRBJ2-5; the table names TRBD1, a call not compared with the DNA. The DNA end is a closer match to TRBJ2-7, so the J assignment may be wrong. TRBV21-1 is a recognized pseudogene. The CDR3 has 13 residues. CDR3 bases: TGTGCCAGCAGCAACGGCAGGGGAGACGAGCAGTACTTC. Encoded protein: CASSNGRGDEQYF.

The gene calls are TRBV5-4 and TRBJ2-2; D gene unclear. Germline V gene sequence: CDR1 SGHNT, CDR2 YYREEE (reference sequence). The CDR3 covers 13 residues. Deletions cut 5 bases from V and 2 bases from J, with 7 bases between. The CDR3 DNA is TGTGCCAGCAGATTTGACAACACCGGGGAGCTGTTTTTT. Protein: CASRFDNTGELFF.

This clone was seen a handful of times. The CDR3 bases are TGCAGCGTTGTGGGTTCTGCGCTAGCAATTCAGAATGAGCAGTTCTTC. Amino acid sequence: CSVVGSALAIQNEQFF. The chain has TRBV29-1 and TRBJ2-1; possibly TRBD2 for D (5 bases). V gave up 4 bases and J gave up 7 bases, with 23 bases separating them. Germline-derived CDR1 and CDR2 are SQVTM and ANQGSEA. The CDR3 contains 16 residues.

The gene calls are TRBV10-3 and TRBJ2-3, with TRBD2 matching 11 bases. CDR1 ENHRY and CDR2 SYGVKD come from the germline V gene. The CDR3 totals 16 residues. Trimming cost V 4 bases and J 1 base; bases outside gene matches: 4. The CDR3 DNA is TGTGCCATCAGTGTGTTAGCGGGAGGGGGCACAGATACGCAGTATTTT. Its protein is CAISVLAGGGTDTQYF.

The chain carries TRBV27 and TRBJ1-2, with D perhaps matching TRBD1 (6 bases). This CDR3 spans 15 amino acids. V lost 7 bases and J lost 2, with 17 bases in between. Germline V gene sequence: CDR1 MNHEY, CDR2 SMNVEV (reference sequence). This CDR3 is CASKDSRGLNYGYTF. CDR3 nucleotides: TGTGCCAGCAAGGATTCTCGGGGGCTGAACTATGGCTACACCTTC.

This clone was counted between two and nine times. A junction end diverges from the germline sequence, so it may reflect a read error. CDR3 region: CASSLAGSDTQYF. DNA for the CDR3: TGTGCTAGCAGCTTAGCGGGGTCCGATACGCAGTATTTT. The chain uses TRBV7-7 and TRBJ2-3; 8 bases align to TRBD2. The CDR3 has 13 residues. CDR1 SSHAT and CDR2 FNYEAQ come from the germline V gene (reference sequence).

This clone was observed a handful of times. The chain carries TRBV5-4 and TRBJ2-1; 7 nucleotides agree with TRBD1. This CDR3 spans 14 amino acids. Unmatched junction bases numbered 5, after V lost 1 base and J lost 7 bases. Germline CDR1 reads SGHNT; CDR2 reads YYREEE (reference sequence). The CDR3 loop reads CASSLFQGVNEQFF. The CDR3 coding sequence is TGTGCCAGCAGCTTGTTTCAGGGGGTAAATGAGCAGTTCTTC.

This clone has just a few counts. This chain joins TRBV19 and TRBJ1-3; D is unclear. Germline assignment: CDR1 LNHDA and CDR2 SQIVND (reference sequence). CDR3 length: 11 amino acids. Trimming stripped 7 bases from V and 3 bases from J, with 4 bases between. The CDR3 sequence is CASTYGNTIYF. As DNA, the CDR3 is TGTGCCAGTACGTATGGAAACACCATATATTTT.

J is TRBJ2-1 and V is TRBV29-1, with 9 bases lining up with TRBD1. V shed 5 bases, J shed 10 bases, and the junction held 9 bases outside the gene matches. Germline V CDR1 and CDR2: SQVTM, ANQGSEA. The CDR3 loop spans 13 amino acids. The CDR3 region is CSVPGTGLMEQFF. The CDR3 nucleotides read TGCAGCGTTCCTGGGACAGGGCTTATGGAGCAGTTCTTC.

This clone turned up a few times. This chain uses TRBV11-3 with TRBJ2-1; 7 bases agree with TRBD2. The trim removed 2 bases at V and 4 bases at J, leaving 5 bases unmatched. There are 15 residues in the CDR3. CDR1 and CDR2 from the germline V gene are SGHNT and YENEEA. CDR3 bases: TGTGCCAGCAGCTTACGTAGCGGGCCTTACAATGAGCAGTTCTTC. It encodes CASSLRSGPYNEQFF.

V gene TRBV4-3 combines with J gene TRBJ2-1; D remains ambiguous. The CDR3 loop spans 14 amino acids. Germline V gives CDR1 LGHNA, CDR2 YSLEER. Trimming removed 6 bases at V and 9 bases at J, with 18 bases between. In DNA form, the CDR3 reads TGCGCCAGCAGTCATAGACTTTTTTGGTCTGAGCAGTTCTTC. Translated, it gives CASSHRLFWSEQFF.

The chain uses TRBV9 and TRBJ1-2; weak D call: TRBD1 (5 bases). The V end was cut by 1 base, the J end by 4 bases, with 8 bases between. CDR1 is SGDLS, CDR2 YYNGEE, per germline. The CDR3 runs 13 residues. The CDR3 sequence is CASSVSGTYGYTF. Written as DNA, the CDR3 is TGTGCCAGCAGCGTATCGGGGACCTATGGCTACACCTTC.

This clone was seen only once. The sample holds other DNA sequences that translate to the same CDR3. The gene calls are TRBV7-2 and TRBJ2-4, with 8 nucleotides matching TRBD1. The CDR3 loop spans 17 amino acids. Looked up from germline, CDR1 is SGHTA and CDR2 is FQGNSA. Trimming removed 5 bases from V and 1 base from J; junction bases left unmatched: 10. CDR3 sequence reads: CASSNDRGAKAKNIQYF. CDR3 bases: TGTGCCAGCAGCAACGACAGGGGCGCCAAGGCCAAAAACATTCAGTACTTC.

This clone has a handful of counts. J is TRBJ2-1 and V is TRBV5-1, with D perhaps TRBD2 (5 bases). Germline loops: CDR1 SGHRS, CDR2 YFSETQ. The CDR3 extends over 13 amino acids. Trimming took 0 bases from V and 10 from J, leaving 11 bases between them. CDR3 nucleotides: TGCGCCAGCAGCTTGGCCCCAGCGGAGGAGCAGTTCTTC. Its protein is CASSLAPAEEQFF.

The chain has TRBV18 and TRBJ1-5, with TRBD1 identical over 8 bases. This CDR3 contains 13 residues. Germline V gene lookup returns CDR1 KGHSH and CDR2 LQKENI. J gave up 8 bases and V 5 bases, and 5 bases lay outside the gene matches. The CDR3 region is CASSATGGEPQHF. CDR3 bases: TGTGCCAGCTCAGCCACAGGGGGAGAGCCCCAGCATTTT.